The clone carrying this T cell receptor beta chain appeared many times. The antigen is unknown. Method: immunoSEQ multiplex PCR; TCRdb's copy keeps in-frame clones and lacks some. The repertoire consists of tens of thousands of clones, none detected only once. Peripheral blood was collected from the related graft donor on the marrow donation day. The data belong to a study of T cells after posttransplantation cyclophosphamide. Overall study findings and caveats: Recipient CMV seropositivity and CMV reactivation strongly tracked TRB clonality. Donor-recipient repertoire similarity was low at 1-2 months, rising over year one. TRB overlap between skin or GI tissue T cells and blood was limited.

CDR3 size: 13 residues. Germline V lookup: CDR1 SGHTA, CDR2 FQGNSA. Deletions cut 1 base from V and 2 bases from J, with 6 bases between. The origin of this receptor is a man aged 40-49 years in good health, CMV-negative, and a related stem cell transplant donor. Material: PBMCs. The chain uses TRBV7-2 and TRBJ2-7, with D possibly being TRBD2 (5 bases). The CDR3 protein is CASSLGTPYEQYF. CDR3 sequence (DNA): TGTGCCAGCAGCTTAGGGACTCCCTACGAGCAGTACTTC.